The 10 T cell receptor beta chains below come from one sample, sequenced in a study of blood T cells in healthy people across ages. Combining a sample-barcoded 5' primer with a J-beta primer mix, a second PCR ran for roughly 7 to 12 cycles. One entry per CDR3 protein results from TCRdb running MiXCR on the 5' RACE reads. The table lists around 1,600,000 distinct CDR3 sequences, roughly 43% of them singletons. Sequenced sample: blood. These receptors came from a woman in her late teens or twenties in good health.

The rearrangement uses TRBV4-3 and TRBJ2-1, with D perhaps being TRBD1 or TRBD2 (5 bases each). The CDR3 has 15 amino acids. The V and J ends lost 1 base and 4 bases respectively, with 11 bases between them. The germline V gene has CDR1 LGHNA and CDR2 YSLEER. CDR3 loop: CASSQGDGRYNEQFF. CDR3 coding DNA: TGCGCCAGCAGCCAAGGGGACGGAAGATACAATGAGCAGTTCTTC.

The J gene is TRBJ1-1, the V gene TRBV15; weak D call: TRBD1 (5 bases). The CDR3 has 14 residues. V gave up 3 bases and J gave up 1 base, with 9 bases separating them. In germline, CDR1 is LNHNV, CDR2 YYDKDF (reference sequence). CDR3 DNA: TGTGCCACCAGCAGGGGGACCGCGAACACTGAAGCTTTCTTT. This gives the protein CATSRGTANTEAFF.

About this clonotype itself: A far larger clone is just one base off, so this is likely a read error. The chain links TRBV7-2 to TRBJ2-1; D ambiguous. Looked up from germline, CDR1 is SGHTA and CDR2 is FQGNSA. This CDR3 spans 11 amino acids. The CDR3 loop reads CASSLGNEQLF. DNA of the CDR3: TGTGCCAGCAGCTTAGGCAATGAGCAGCTCTTC.

This clonotype appeared once. The chain joins TRBV5-1 to TRBJ1-1, with D possibly matching TRBD1 (5 bases). V was shortened by 7 bases and J by 4 bases, with 20 bases between the two germline ends. Looked up from germline, CDR1 is SGHRS and CDR2 is YFSETQ. This CDR3 comprises 15 residues. Written as DNA, the CDR3 is TGCGCCAGCGCCCCCTCGGGGGTGTGGGTCACTGAAGCTTTCTTT. Protein product: CASAPSGVWVTEAFF.

The table lists this clonotype with a few counts. The chain is built from TRBV20-1 and TRBJ2-1; 9 positions match TRBD1. This CDR3 comprises 15 residues. Germline V gene sequence: CDR1 DFQATT, CDR2 SNEGSKA (reference sequence). V lost 0 bases and J lost 3; bases outside the gene matches: 3. The CDR3 sequence is CSARDRDRDYNEQFF. The CDR3 DNA reads TGCAGTGCTAGAGATAGGGACAGGGACTACAATGAGCAGTTCTTC.

This chain links TRBV7-2 with TRBJ1-1; D gene ambiguous. The V gene lost 3 bases and the J gene lost 5 bases, with 13 bases spanning the gap. Per the germline V gene, CDR1 is SGHTA and CDR2 is FQGNSA. There are 14 residues in the CDR3. This CDR3 is CASSFRPGGTEAFF. CDR3 bases: TGTGCCAGCAGCTTTCGTCCGGGCGGGACTGAAGCTTTCTTT.

V gene TRBV28 combines with J gene TRBJ1-1; D may be TRBD1 (5 bases). The CDR3 contains 16 residues. CDR1 is MDHEN, CDR2 SYDVKM, per germline. V dropped 1 base and J dropped 9 bases, with 21 bases sitting between them. The DNA of the CDR3 is TGTGCCAGCAGTTTATTTCATCTACTCCCCAGGGTTAAAGCTTTCTTT. Translating it yields CASSLFHLLPRVKAFF. The complete variable domain, with remaining parts taken from reference TRBV28 and TRBJ1-1, reads DVKVTQSSRYLVKRTGEKVFLECVQDMDHENMFWYRQDPGLGLRLIYFSYDVKMKEKGDIPEGYSVSREKKERFSLILESASTNQTSMYLCASSLFHLLPRVKAFFGQGTRLTVV.

The V gene is TRBV4-2, the J gene TRBJ2-1, with D possibly called TRBD1 or TRBD2 (5 bases each). Between the trimmed V and J ends, which lost 1 base and 0 bases, there was a span of 19 bases. There are 19 residues in the CDR3. CDR1 LGHNA and CDR2 YNFKEQ come from the germline V gene. The CDR3 reads CASSQGGGLGTSSYNEQFF. The CDR3 DNA is TGTGCCAGCAGCCAAGGTGGGGGTTTGGGGACGAGCTCCTACAATGAGCAGTTCTTC.

The J gene is TRBJ2-7, the V gene TRBV6-6; D perhaps matches TRBD2 (5 bases). Germline CDR1 and CDR2: MNHNY and SVGAGI (reference sequence). The CDR3 has 14 residues. Trimming took off 5 bases at V and 6 bases at J, with 17 bases between the two ends. The CDR3 spells CASSPPILVTEQYF. The CDR3 nucleotides read TGTGCCAGCAGTCCGCCGATACTAGTAACCGAGCAGTACTTC.

A remark on this clonotype: Since no conserved phenylalanine or tryptophan closes the CDR3, a read error is the likely cause. The limits of the CDR3 on the DNA are not certain, so only TCRdb's listed CDR3 is given. The J gene is TRBJ2-5, the V gene TRBV7-2. Germline-derived CDR1 and CDR2 are SGHTA and FQGNSA. The CDR3 sequence runs 12 residues, both termini included. This CDR3 reads CASSLDWSSKYL.